This is a list of T cell receptor beta chains from one sample in a study of blood T cell repertoires in COVID-19. The repertoire was sequenced with immunoSEQ multiplex PCR; TCRdb's copy has only in-frame clones and lacks some. This repertoire shows around 60,000 clones, about 77% found once; its top ten account for about 29%. The sample consisted of peripheral blood. The receptors here all came from a human donor in a cohort sampled during active COVID-19. Both conserved end residues are part of each CDR3. D genes are given only for firm matches. The size of a clone is reported for some rows only, either as once, few or many, or as a class for expanded clones.

d_call	clone_size	v_call	j_call	cdr3_nt	cdr3_aa
-	-	TRBV11-3	TRBJ2-1	TGTGCCAGCAGCCCCCAGGGGTATAATGAGCAGTTCTTC	CASSPQGYNEQFF
TRBD1	-	TRBV9	TRBJ1-6	TGTGCCAGCAGCGTGCGGACAGGTGGGGATTCACCCCTCCACTTT	CASSVRTGGDSPLHF
TRBD1	-	TRBV6-1	TRBJ1-5	TGTGCCAGCAGTGAAGAAGGGACAGGGAACCTACGGCTGCCCCAGCATTTT	CASSEEGTGNLRLPQHF
TRBD1	-	TRBV10-3	TRBJ1-1	TGTGCCATCAGTGGAGGGGGACAGGCGAACACTGAAGCTTTCTTT	CAISGGGQANTEAFF
TRBD2	once	TRBV18	TRBJ2-7	TGTGCCAGCTCACCAGGGACTAGTTACGAGCAGTACTTC	CASSPGTSYEQYF
-	-	TRBV9	TRBJ2-1	TGTGCCAGCAGCGTAGGGATGAGGGAACCCTACAATGAGCAGTTCTTC	CASSVGMREPYNEQFF
TRBD1	-	TRBV10-2	TRBJ1-6	TGCGCCACCGGGACAGGGAATTCACCCCTCCACTTT	CATGTGNSPLHF
-	-	TRBV11-2	TRBJ2-7	TGTGCCAGCAGCTTAGGAGGGCAGGGGACCACCTACGAGCAGTACTTC	CASSLGGQGTTYEQYF
-	-	TRBV19	TRBJ2-5	TGTGCCAGTAGTATGGGAGAGGCCTTCGGGAGAGAGACCCAGTACTTC	CASSMGEAFGRETQYF
TRBD1	-	TRBV10-1	TRBJ1-2	TGCGCCAGCAGTGAGGAGTGGACAGGGTGGTGGTTAGCAGCCTATGGCTACACCTTC	CASSEEWTGWWLAAYGYTF
-	-	TRBV9	TRBJ2-3	TGTGCCAGCAGCGTTGACAGCGCCCCAGATACGCAGTATTTT	CASSVDSAPDTQYF
TRBD1	-	TRBV11-3	TRBJ1-5	TGTGCCAGCAGCCGGGACAGGGGCCCTCATAGCAATCAGCCCCAGCATTTT	CASSRDRGPHSNQPQHF
TRBD2	-	TRBV5-1	TRBJ2-1	TGCGCCAGCAGCACCCTAGCGGGAGGGGACAATGAGCAGTTCTTC	CASSTLAGGDNEQFF
-	-	TRBV12-5	TRBJ1-3	TGTGCTAGTGGTTTGGAGGGGCGGACCATATATTTT	CASGLEGRTIYF
-	-	TRBV5-1	TRBJ2-3	TGCGCCAGCAGCCGCGGACCGGGGTCTGGGACAGATACGCAGTATTTT	CASSRGPGSGTDTQYF
-	-	TRBV5-1	TRBJ1-1	TGCGCCAGCAGCTTGAGCGGGGGCGTCACTGAAGCTTTCTTT	CASSLSGGVTEAFF
-	few	TRBV29-1	TRBJ2-5	TGCAGCGTTGACGACAAAGAGACCCAGTACTTC	CSVDDKETQYF
-	-	TRBV10-1	TRBJ2-3	TGCGCCAGCAGCGACGGACTGGTCCGCACAGATACGCAGTATTTT	CASSDGLVRTDTQYF
-	-	TRBV19	TRBJ2-3	TGTGCCAGTGCAAGGCCAGGGGCCGGATACACAGATACGCAGTATTTT	CASARPGAGYTDTQYF
-	few	TRBV9	TRBJ1-6	TGTGCCAGCAGCGTAGCTGAGGGAGTGGGGAATAATTCACCCCTCCACTTT	CASSVAEGVGNNSPLHF
TRBD1	-	TRBV4-2	TRBJ1-1	TGTGCCAGCAGCCAAGGGCAGGGGGCCGCTGAAGCTTTCTTT	CASSQGQGAAEAFF
TRBD1	few	TRBV18	TRBJ2-2	TGTGCCAGCTCCCCCGAGGACAGGTTGAACACCGGGGAGCTGTTTTTT	CASSPEDRLNTGELFF
-	-	TRBV19	TRBJ1-3	TGTGCCAGTCGACAGAGCTCTGGAAACACCATATATTTT	CASRQSSGNTIYF
-	-	TRBV7-6	TRBJ2-7	TGTGCCAGCAGCAGGTGGGACATGGGCGCGGACGAGCAGTACTTC	CASSRWDMGADEQYF
-	once	TRBV12-3/TRBV12-4	TRBJ1-5	TGTGCTTCTCGGCCTAGTGGGAATCAGCCCCAGCATTTT	CASRPSGNQPQHF
-	-	TRBV29-1	TRBJ1-1	TGCAGCGTTGAGAGGAACACTGAAGCTTTCTTT	CSVERNTEAFF
-	-	TRBV6-1	TRBJ2-6	TGTGCCAGCAGTGTTAGGGACATCGTCTCTGGGGCCAACGTCCTGACTTTC	CASSVRDIVSGANVLTF
-	once	TRBV24-1	TRBJ1-5	TGTGCCACCAGTGACCCCTCCTCGGGGGACTGGCCCCAGCATTTT	CATSDPSSGDWPQHF
-	-	TRBV7-2	TRBJ1-2	TGTGCCAGCAGCTTTACAGGGAGCTATGGCTACACCTTC	CASSFTGSYGYTF
-	few	TRBV10-1	TRBJ1-5	TGCGCCAGCAGTCCCCGGGGAGGTCAGCCCCAGCATTTT	CASSPRGGQPQHF
-	-	TRBV19	TRBJ2-5	TGTGCCAGTAGTGGAAGAGAGAGGGCAGAATCCCAAGAGACCCAGTACTTC	CASSGRERAESQETQYF
-	many	TRBV2	TRBJ1-5	TGTGCCAGCAGTGAATGGGAGGGAAGCAATCAGCCCCAGCATTTT	CASSEWEGSNQPQHF
-	-	TRBV7-8	TRBJ2-1	TGTGCCAGCAGCTTACAACGGGGGCGGGGGAATGAGCAGTTCTTC	CASSLQRGRGNEQFF
TRBD2	few	TRBV6-7	TRBJ2-6	TGTGCCACCCCAGTACTAGCGGGAGTGGTCGGGGCCAACGTCCTGACTTTC	CATPVLAGVVGANVLTF
TRBD2	-	TRBV28	TRBJ2-7	TGTGCCAGCAGTTCCCGCGGTCTTGGACTAGCGGGAGGGGGGCAGTACTTC	CASSSRGLGLAGGGQYF
-	-	TRBV21-1	TRBJ2-1	TGTGCCAGCAGCTCCTCTCGTAGTGAGCAGTTCTTC	CASSSSRSEQFF
-	-	TRBV6-1	TRBJ1-1	TGTGCCAGCAGTGAAGCCAACAGCATGAACACTGAAGCTTTCTTT	CASSEANSMNTEAFF
-	-	TRBV7-3	TRBJ1-2	TGTGCCAGCAGCCCCCTTCCCGCTGGGGCAGGGGCCGATGGCTACACCTTC	CASSPLPAGAGADGYTF
TRBD1	-	TRBV24-1	TRBJ1-2	TGTGCCACCAGTGACCCGACAGGGGGCTTGTTCTATGGCTACACCTTC	CATSDPTGGLFYGYTF
TRBD1	-	TRBV4-1	TRBJ2-7	TGCGCCAGCAGCCAACAGGGGGCTTACGAGCAGTACTTC	CASSQQGAYEQYF
-	many	TRBV5-1	TRBJ2-5	TGCGCCAGCAGCTTCCCAGGGGCAGCCCAAGAGACCCAGTACTTC	CASSFPGAAQETQYF
-	-	TRBV4-2	TRBJ1-5	TGTGCCAGCAGCCAAGAGGGCAGGGTTAATCAGCCCCAGCATTTT	CASSQEGRVNQPQHF
TRBD2	-	TRBV27	TRBJ2-5	TGTGCCAGCAGTGGCGCTAGCGGGAGTGGTAAGACCCAGTACTTC	CASSGASGSGKTQYF
-	-	TRBV19	TRBJ1-5	TGTGCCAGTAGTCCCCTCTTATATAGCAATCAGCCCCAGCATTTT	CASSPLLYSNQPQHF
-	-	TRBV7-9	TRBJ1-1	TGTGCCAGCAGCTTAGGGGGGCGAAACACTGAAGCTTTCTTT	CASSLGGRNTEAFF
-	-	TRBV27	TRBJ1-1	TGTGCCAGCATCGACCGATATAACTCTAGGTACACTGAAGCTTTCTTT	CASIDRYNSRYTEAFF